Listed here are 3 T cell receptor beta chains from one sample, sequenced in a study of cytomegalovirus exposure and HLA in healthy donors. Both 60 Vbeta primers and 13 Jbeta primers went into the PCR. This table comes from immunoSEQ multiplex PCR, and its TCRdb copy is limited to in-frame clones, with some not included. The sample includes approximately 140,000 clones, about 82% of them seen just once. Material: PBMCs. The origin of the receptors is a boy younger than 18 in good health and CMV-seronegative.

The chain links TRBV6-5 to TRBJ1-1, with TRBD1 matching 7 bases. Germline CDR1 and CDR2: MNHEY and SVGAGI. Trimming took 5 bases from V and 0 from J; bases not matched to a gene: 3. The CDR3 has 14 residues. CDR3 residues: CASSRGTVNTEAFF. As DNA, the CDR3 is TGTGCCAGCAGTCGAGGGACAGTGAACACTGAAGCTTTCTTT.

This sequence joins TRBV4-1 and TRBJ2-1; 8 nucleotides match TRBD2. The J segment lost 12 bases and the V segment lost 6 bases, leaving 7 bases of the junction unmatched. The CDR3 runs to 12 residues. Germline V gene sequence: CDR1 MGHRA, CDR2 YSYEKL. The CDR3 nucleotides are TGCGCCAGCAGTAAGGGAACTAGCGGGCAGTTCTTC. Amino acid sequence: CASSKGTSGQFF.

V gene TRBV4-1 combines with J gene TRBJ2-1; D uncertain. The ends were cut back, 5 bases at V and 3 bases at J, with 17 bases in the middle. The CDR3 length is 16 residues. The germline V gene encodes CDR1 MGHRA and CDR2 YSYEKL. The CDR3 is CASSEVHLTYYNEQFF. DNA for the CDR3: TGCGCCAGCAGCGAAGTGCACCTAACTTACTACAATGAGCAGTTCTTC.